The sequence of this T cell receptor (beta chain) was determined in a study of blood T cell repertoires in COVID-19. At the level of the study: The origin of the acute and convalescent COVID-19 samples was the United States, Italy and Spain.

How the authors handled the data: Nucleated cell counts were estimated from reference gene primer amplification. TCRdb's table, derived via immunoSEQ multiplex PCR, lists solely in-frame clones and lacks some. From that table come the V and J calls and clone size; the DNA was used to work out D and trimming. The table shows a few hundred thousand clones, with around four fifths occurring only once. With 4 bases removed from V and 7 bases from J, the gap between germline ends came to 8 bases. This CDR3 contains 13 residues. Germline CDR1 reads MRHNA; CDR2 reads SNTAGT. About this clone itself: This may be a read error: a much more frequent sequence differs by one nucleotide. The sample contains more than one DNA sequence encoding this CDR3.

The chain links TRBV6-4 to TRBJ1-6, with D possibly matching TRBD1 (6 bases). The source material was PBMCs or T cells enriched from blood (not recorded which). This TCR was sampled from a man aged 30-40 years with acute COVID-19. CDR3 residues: CASSGTENSPLHF. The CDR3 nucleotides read TGTGCCAGCAGTGGGACAGAAAATTCACCCCTCCACTTT.